This T cell receptor (beta chain) was identified during a study of T cell changes during pregnancy in multiple sclerosis (dated by TCRdb to the late 2010s). Looking at the study overall: The study examined how the T cell repertoire changed over the course of pregnancy in women with multiple sclerosis.

V is trimmed back by 6 bases and J by 4 bases, and the junction contains 4 bases that no gene match accounts for. CDR1 and CDR2 are drawn from the germline V gene: SGHRS, YFSETQ. The CDR3 has 14 amino acids, counting the end cysteine and phenylalanine. Only CDR3 DNA is held: 42 bases, read in frame from base 1. Libraries were constructed by the immunoSEQ multiplex PCR assay. The table was pulled from immuneACCESS by TCRdb, which kept in-frame rearrangements only. Such tables lose some clones; where checked, under half of the loss comes from unresolved V genes, and the rest has no known cause. The sample table lists approximately 27,000 clones, approximately 90% of them with a count of one. The ten largest clones take up 0.6% to 0.75% of the sample. About this clone itself: Its cognate antigen has yet to be identified. Base quality data are lacking; no much larger clone is found one base away.

The rearrangement combines TRBV5-1 with TRBJ2-5; 12 bases in the middle match TRBD1. The source was CD4+ T cells from peripheral blood mononuclear cells, collected in the first trimester of pregnancy. This TCR came from a female donor with multiple sclerosis, enrolled in a pregnancy study. The CDR3 region: CASKGQGALETQYF. Here is the DNA: TGCGCCAGCAAGGGACAGGGGGCTTTAGAGACCCAGTACTTC.